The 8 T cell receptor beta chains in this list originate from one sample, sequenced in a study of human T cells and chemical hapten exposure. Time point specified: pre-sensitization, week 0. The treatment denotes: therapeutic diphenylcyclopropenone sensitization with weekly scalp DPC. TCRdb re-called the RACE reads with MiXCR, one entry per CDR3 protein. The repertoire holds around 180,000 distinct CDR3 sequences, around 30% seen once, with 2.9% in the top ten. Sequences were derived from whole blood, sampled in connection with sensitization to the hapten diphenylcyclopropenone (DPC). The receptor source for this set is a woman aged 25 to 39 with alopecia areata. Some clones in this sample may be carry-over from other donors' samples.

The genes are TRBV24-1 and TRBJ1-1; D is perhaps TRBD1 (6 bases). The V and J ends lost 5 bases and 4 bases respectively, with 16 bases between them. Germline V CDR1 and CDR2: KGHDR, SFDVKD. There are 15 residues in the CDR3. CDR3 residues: CATSGTTGSGTEAFF. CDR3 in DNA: TGTGCCACCAGTGGGACCACAGGGTCGGGCACTGAAGCTTTCTTT.

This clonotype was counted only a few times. The CDR3 loop is CASTLQGDGYTF. DNA of the CDR3: TGTGCCAGCACCTTACAGGGGGATGGCTACACCTTC. This chain links TRBV6-6 with TRBJ1-2; 8 bases match TRBD1. The ends lost 7 bases at V and 6 bases at J; junction bases unmatched: 4. The CDR3 covers 12 residues. Looked up from germline, CDR1 is MNHNY and CDR2 is SVGAGI (reference sequence).

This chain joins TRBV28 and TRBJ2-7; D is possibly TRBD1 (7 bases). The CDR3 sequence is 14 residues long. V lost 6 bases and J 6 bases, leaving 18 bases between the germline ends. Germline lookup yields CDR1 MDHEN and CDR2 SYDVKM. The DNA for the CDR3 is TGTGCCAGCAGCAGCACAGGGGACTGGCGCGAGCAGTACTTC. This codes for CASSSTGDWREQYF.

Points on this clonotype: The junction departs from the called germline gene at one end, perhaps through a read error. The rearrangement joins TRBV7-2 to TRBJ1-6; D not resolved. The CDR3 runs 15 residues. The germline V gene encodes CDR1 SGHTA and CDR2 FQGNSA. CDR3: CASRLEGQSFSPLHF. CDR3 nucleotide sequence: TGTGCCAGCAGATTAGAGGGTCAGAGCTTTTCACCCCTCCACTTT.

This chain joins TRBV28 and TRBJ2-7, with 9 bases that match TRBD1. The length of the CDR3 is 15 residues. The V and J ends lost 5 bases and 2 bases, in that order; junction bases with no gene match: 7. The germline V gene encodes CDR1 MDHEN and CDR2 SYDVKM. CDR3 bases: TGTGCCAGCAGTGCGACAGGGGGGGGTGCCTACGAGCAGTACTTC. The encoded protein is CASSATGGGAYEQYF.

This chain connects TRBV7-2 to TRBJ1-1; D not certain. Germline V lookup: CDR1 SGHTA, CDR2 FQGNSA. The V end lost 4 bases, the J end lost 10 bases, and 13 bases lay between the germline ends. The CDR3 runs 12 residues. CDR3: CASSSITYRAFF. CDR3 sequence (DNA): TGTGCCAGCAGCTCAATAACCTACCGAGCTTTCTTT.

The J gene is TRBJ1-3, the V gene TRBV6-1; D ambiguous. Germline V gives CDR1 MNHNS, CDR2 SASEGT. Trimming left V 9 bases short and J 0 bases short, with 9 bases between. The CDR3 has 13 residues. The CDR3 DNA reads TGTGCCAGTATACTGATCTCTGGAAACACCATATATTTT. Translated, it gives CASILISGNTIYF.

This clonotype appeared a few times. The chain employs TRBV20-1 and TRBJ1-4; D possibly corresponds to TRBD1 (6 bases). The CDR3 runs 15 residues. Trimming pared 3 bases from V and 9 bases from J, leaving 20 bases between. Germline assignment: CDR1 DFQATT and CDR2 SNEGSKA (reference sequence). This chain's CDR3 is CSASPNSGQVQKLFF. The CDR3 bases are TGCAGTGCTAGTCCTAACTCGGGACAAGTACAAAAACTGTTTTTT.